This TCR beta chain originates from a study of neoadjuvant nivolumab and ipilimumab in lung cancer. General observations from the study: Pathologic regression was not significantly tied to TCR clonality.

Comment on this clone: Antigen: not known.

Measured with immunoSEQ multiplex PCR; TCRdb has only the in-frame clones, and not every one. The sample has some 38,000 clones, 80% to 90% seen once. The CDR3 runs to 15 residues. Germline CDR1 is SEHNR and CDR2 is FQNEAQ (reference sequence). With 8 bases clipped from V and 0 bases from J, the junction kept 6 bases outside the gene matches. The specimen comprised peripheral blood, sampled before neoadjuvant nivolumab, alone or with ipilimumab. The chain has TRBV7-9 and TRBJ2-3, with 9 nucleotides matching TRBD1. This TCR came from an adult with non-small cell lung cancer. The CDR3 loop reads CASAGQGFSTDTQYF. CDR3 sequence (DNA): TGTGCCAGCGCCGGACAGGGGTTTAGCACAGATACGCAGTATTTT.